This T cell receptor beta chain originates from a study of CD8 T cells in Susac syndrome. The CDR3 spans 15 residues. After extraction with the RNeasy kit, 0.5 to 1 ug of the RNA was reverse transcribed using random hexamers. TCRdb reprocessed the immunoSEQ multiplex PCR reads with MiXCR, giving one entry per CDR3 protein. In the table there are around 280,000 distinct CDR3 sequences, 92% of which are singletons. The clonotype originates from a human donor with multiple sclerosis. Sequenced sample: CD4+ T cells from PBMCs. The rearrangement joins TRBV21-1 to TRBJ1-4; the table's D gene call, TRBD1, was not cross checked with the DNA. TRBV21-1 is designated a pseudogene. Written as DNA, the CDR3 is TGTGCCAGCTCCGGCCAGGGTACAACTAATGAAAAACTGTTTTTT. As protein: CASSGQGTTNEKLFF.